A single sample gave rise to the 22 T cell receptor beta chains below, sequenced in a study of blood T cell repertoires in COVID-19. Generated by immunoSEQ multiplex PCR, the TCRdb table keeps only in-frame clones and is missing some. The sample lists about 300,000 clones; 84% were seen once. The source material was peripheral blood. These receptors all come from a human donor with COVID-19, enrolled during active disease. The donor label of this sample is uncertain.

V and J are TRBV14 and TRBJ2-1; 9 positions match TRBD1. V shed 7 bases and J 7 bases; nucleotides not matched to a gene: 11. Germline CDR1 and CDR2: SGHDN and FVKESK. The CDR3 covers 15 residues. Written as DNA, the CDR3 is TGTGCCAGCACGGTCGGGACAGGGAGTAGGAATGAGCAGTTCTTC. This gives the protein CASTVGTGSRNEQFF.

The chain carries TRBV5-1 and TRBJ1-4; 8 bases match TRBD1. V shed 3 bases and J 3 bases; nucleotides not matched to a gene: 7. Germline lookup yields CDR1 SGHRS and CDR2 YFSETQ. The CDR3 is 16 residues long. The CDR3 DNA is TGCGCCAGCAGCTCCCCGACAGGGGAGGCTAATGAAAAACTGTTTTTT. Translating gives CASSSPTGEANEKLFF.

In nucleotides, the CDR3 is TGTGCCAGCAGTTACGGACAGGGAGATGGTGAAGCTTTCTTT. This gives the protein CASSYGQGDGEAFF. The chain links TRBV6-5 to TRBJ1-1; the match to TRBD1 covers 8 bases. After removal of 2 bases from V and 7 bases from J, the junction contained 6 bases not matched to a gene. Looked up from germline, CDR1 is MNHEY and CDR2 is SVGAGI. This CDR3 spans 14 amino acids.

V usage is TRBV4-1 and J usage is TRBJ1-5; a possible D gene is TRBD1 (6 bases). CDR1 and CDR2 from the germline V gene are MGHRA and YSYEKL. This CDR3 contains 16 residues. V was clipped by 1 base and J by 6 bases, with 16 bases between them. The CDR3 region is CASSQAQQGVSQPQHF. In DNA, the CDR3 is TGCGCCAGCAGCCAAGCCCAACAGGGAGTGAGTCAGCCCCAGCATTTT.

For the CDR3, the DNA is TGTGCCAGCAGCCAAGACTCGAGCGGGAACCCATCCTACAATGAGCAGTTCTTC. This gives the protein CASSQDSSGNPSYNEQFF. This chain joins TRBV3-1 (or the pseudogene TRBV3-2) and TRBJ2-1, with TRBD2 matching over 7 bases. CDR1 and CDR2 from the germline V gene are LGHDT and YNNKEL (reference sequence). After removal of 0 bases from V and 1 base from J, the junction contained 9 bases not matched to a gene. This CDR3 region has 18 residues.

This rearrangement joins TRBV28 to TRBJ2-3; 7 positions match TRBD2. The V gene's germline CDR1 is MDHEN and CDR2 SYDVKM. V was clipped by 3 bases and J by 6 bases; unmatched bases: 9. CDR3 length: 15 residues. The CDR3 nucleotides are TGTGCCAGCAGTTTGCTAGGGAGGGGCTCGGATACGCAGTATTTT. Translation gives CASSLLGRGSDTQYF.

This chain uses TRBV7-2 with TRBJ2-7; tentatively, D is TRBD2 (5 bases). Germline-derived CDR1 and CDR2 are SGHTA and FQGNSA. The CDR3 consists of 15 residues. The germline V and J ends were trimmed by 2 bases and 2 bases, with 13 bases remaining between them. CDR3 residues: CASSLSPSLTYEQYF. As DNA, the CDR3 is TGTGCCAGCAGCTTATCGCCTAGCCTTACCTACGAGCAGTACTTC.

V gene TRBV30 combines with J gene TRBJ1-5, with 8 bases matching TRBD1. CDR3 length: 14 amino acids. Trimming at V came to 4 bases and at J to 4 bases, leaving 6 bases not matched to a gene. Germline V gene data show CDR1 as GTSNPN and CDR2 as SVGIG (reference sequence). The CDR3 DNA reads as TGTGCCTGGAATAGAAGACAGGGGAATCAGCCCCAGCATTTT. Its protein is CAWNRRQGNQPQHF. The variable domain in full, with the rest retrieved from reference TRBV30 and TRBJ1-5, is SQTIHQWPATLVQPVGSPLSLECTVEGTSNPNLYWYRQAAGRGLQLLFYSVGIGQISSEVPQNLSASRPQDRQFILSSKKLLLSDSGFYLCAWNRRQGNQPQHFGDGTRLSIL.

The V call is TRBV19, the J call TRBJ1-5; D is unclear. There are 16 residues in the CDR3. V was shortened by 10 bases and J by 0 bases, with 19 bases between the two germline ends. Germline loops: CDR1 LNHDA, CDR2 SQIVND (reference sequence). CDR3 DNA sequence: TGTGCCACCTCACCGAGCCAGGACTATAGCAATCAGCCCCAGCATTTT. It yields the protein CATSPSQDYSNQPQHF.

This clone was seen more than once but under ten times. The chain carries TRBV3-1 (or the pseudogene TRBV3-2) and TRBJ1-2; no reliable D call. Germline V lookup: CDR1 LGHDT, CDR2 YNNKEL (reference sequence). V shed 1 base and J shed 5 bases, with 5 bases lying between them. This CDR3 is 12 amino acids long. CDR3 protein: CASSQAGYGYTF. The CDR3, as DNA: TGTGCCAGCAGCCAAGCGGGATATGGCTACACCTTC.

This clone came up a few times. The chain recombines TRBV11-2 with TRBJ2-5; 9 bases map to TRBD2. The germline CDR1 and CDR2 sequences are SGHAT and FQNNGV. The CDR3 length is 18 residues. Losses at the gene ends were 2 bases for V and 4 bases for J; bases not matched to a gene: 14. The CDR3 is CASSLLLREGPRRETQYF. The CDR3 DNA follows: TGTGCCAGCAGCTTATTATTGCGGGAGGGCCCTAGGAGAGAGACCCAGTACTTC.

The CDR3 loop reads CASSPSGGAYNEQFF. DNA of the CDR3: TGTGCCAGCAGCCCCAGCGGTGGGGCCTACAATGAGCAGTTCTTC. The rearrangement links TRBV11-3 to TRBJ2-1, with D possibly being TRBD2 (5 bases). Trimming shortened V by 5 bases and J by 2 bases, and 13 bases separated the two germline ends. The germline CDR1 and CDR2 sequences are SGHNT and YENEEA. The CDR3 extends over 15 amino acids.

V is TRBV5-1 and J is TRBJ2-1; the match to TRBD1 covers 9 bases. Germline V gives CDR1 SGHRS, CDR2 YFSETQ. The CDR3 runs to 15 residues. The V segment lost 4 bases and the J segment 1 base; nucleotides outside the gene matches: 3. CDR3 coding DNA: TGCGCCAGCAGCGCCGGGACAGGGTCCTACAATGAGCAGTTCTTC. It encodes CASSAGTGSYNEQFF.

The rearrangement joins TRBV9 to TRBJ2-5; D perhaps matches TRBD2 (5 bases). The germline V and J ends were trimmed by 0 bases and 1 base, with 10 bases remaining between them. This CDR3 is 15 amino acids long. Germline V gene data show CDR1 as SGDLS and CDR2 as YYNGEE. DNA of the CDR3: TGTGCCAGCAGCGTAGCCAGCGGCCTCCAAGAGACCCAGTACTTC. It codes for CASSVASGLQETQYF.

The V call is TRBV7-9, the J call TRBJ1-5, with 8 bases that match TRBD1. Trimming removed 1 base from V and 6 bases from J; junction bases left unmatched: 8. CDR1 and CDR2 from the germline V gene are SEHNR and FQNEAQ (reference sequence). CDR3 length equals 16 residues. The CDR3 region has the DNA TGTGCCAGCAGCTTAGGTCCAGGGGGCGCGGGTCAGCCCCAGCATTTT. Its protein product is CASSLGPGGAGQPQHF.

The CDR3 DNA sequence: TGTGCCAGCTCAAGCGCCCTACAGGAAGCTGGAAACACCATATATTTT. It codes for CASSSALQEAGNTIYF. The gene calls are TRBV18 and TRBJ1-3; tentatively, D is TRBD1 (5 bases). The CDR3 is made up of 16 amino acids. The germline V gene encodes CDR1 KGHSH and CDR2 LQKENI. The V end was cut by 5 bases, the J end by 2 bases, with 16 bases between. Variable domain in full (rest from reference TRBV18 and TRBJ1-3): NAGVMQNPRHLVRRRGQEARLRCSPMKGHSHVYWYRQLPEEGLKFMVYLQKENIIDESGMPKERFSAEFPKEGPSILRIQQVVRGDSAAYFCASSSALQEAGNTIYFGEGSWLTVV.

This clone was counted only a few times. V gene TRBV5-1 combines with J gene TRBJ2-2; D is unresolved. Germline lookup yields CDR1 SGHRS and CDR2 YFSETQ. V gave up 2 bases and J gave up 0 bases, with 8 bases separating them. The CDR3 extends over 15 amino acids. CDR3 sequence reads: CASSLPETNTGELFF. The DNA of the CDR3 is TGCGCCAGCAGCTTACCAGAAACGAACACCGGGGAGCTGTTTTTT.

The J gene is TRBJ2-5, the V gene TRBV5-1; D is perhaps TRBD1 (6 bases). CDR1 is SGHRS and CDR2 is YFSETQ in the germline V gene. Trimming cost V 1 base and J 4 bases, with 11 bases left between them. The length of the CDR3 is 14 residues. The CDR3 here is CASSLLQGGETQYF. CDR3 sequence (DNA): TGCGCCAGCAGCTTGCTCCAAGGGGGAGAGACCCAGTACTTC.

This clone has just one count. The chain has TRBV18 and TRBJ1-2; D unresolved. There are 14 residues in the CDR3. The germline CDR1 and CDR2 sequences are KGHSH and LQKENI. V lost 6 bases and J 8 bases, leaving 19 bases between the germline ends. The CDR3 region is CASSLNAGIGGYTF. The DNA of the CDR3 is TGTGCCAGCTCTCTCAACGCGGGCATTGGGGGCTACACCTTC. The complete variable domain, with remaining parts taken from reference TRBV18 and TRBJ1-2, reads NAGVMQNPRHLVRRRGQEARLRCSPMKGHSHVYWYRQLPEEGLKFMVYLQKENIIDESGMPKERFSAEFPKEGPSILRIQQVVRGDSAAYFCASSLNAGIGGYTFGSGTRLTVV.

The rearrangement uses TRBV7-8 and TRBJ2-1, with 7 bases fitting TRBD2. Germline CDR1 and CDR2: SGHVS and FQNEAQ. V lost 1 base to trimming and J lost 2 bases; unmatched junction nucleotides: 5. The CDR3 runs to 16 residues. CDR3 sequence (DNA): TGTGCCAGCAGCTTAGATTCGGGAGGAGCCTACAATGAGCAGTTCTTC. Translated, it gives CASSLDSGGAYNEQFF.

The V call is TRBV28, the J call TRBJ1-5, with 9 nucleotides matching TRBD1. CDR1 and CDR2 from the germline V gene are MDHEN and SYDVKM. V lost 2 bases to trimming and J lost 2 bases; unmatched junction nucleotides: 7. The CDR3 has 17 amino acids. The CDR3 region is CASSLERGQGGNQPQHF. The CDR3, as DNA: TGTGCCAGCAGTTTAGAAAGGGGACAGGGAGGCAATCAGCCCCAGCATTTT.

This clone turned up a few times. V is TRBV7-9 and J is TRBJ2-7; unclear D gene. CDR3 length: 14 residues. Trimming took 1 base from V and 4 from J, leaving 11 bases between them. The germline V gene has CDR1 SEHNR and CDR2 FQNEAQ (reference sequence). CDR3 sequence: CASSLGVGQYEQYF. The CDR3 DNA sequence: TGTGCCAGCAGCTTAGGTGTTGGCCAATACGAGCAGTACTTC. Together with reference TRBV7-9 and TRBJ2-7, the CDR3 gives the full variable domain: DTGVSQNPRHKITKRGQNVTFRCDPISEHNRLYWYRQTLGQGPEFLTYFQNEAQLEKSRLLSDRFSAERPKGSFSTLEIQRTEQGDSAMYLCASSLGVGQYEQYFGPGTRLTVT.